This T cell receptor beta chain came from a study of blood T cell repertoires in COVID-19. Across the study: The samples span acute and convalescent COVID-19 from the United States, Italy and Spain. The cDNA or gDNA used as material had been derived from T cells, B-cell-depleted T cells, or PBMCs.

Per the original methods: Estimation of nucleated cell counts was performed using reference gene primer amplification. TCRdb keeps only in-frame clones here, not all; method: immunoSEQ multiplex PCR. Clone size and V and J calls were adopted from that table, with D and trimming inferred from the DNA. The sample lists about 270,000 clones, about 86% occurring once. Enrolment of Seattle patients took place during active infection, and they were followed longitudinally. V dropped 0 bases and J dropped 7 bases, with 15 bases sitting between them. Germline V gene sequence: CDR1 LGHDT, CDR2 YNNKEL (reference sequence). This CDR3 has 15 amino acids.

The receptor comes from a woman aged 25 to 39 with COVID-19, enrolled during active disease. The chain joins TRBV3-1 (or the pseudogene TRBV3-2) to TRBJ2-5, with D possibly matching TRBD1 (6 bases). The sequenced material came from peripheral blood. CDR3 residues: CASSQEQGTHGTQYF. CDR3 bases: TGTGCCAGCAGCCAAGAACAGGGAACTCATGGGACCCAGTACTTC.